The 15 T cell receptor beta chains listed next were all sequenced from one sample in a study of a mutant IDH1 vaccine in newly diagnosed glioma. These receptors' targets are unknown. Time point noted: week 5, during vaccination. In every dose of vaccine, 300 ug of mutant IDH1 20-mer peptide was given alongside topical imiquimod. TCRdb's copy holds only in-frame clones and misses some; the assay was immunoSEQ multiplex PCR. The sample lists over 50,000 clones, about 90% seen once, with about 4.6% in the top ten. The material was PBMCs, obtained from a glioma patient whose treatment included an IDH1 peptide vaccine. The source of these receptors is a woman aged 40 to 50 with glioma.

The V gene is TRBV5-8, the J gene TRBJ1-2, with 7 bases fitting TRBD1. Germline CDR1 reads SGHTS; CDR2 reads YDEGEE. V was clipped by 3 bases and J by 7 bases; unmatched bases: 6. The CDR3 length is 13 residues. DNA for the CDR3: TGTGCCAGCAGCTCCGACAGGGTCCGTGGCTACACCTTC. As protein: CASSSDRVRGYTF.

V is TRBV28 and J is TRBJ2-7; D ambiguous. The CDR3 totals 11 residues. Looked up from germline, CDR1 is MDHEN and CDR2 is SYDVKM. Between the trimmed V and J ends, which lost 4 bases and 7 bases, there was a span of 8 bases. CDR3 region: CASSSYREQYF. Here the CDR3 DNA reads TGTGCCAGCAGTTCCTACCGGGAGCAGTACTTC. The entire variable domain, with the rest obtained from reference TRBV28 and TRBJ2-7, is as follows: DVKVTQSSRYLVKRTGEKVFLECVQDMDHENMFWYRQDPGLGLRLIYFSYDVKMKEKGDIPEGYSVSREKKERFSLILESASTNQTSMYLCASSSYREQYFGPGTRLTVT.

The chain is built from TRBV6-5 and TRBJ2-7; D tentatively fits TRBD1 or TRBD2 (6 bases each). V lost 6 bases and J 4 bases, leaving 13 bases between the germline ends. This CDR3 has 13 residues. Germline lookup yields CDR1 MNHEY and CDR2 SVGAGI. The CDR3 DNA reads as TGTGCCAGCAGCCAGGGGCGGGGTTACGAGCAGTACTTC. Translating gives CASSQGRGYEQYF.

This chain joins TRBV5-6 and TRBJ1-4, with a tentative D call TRBD1 (5 bases). The germline V gene encodes CDR1 SGHDT and CDR2 YYEEEE. The V and J ends lost 2 bases and 7 bases respectively, with 15 bases between them. This CDR3 is 15 amino acids long. The CDR3 is CASSFSGHIGEKLFF. The CDR3 DNA reads as TGTGCCAGCAGCTTTTCGGGGCATATAGGTGAAAAACTGTTTTTT.

The chain couples TRBV10-2 to TRBJ1-1; 9 bases line up with TRBD1. From germline, CDR1 is WSHSY and CDR2 SAAADI. V dropped 6 bases and J dropped 5; count of bases not matched to a gene: 7. This CDR3 is built from 14 residues. The CDR3 sequence: CASSEGTGNTEAFF. In DNA, the CDR3 is TGCGCCAGCAGCGAGGGGACAGGGAATACTGAAGCTTTCTTT.

The genes are TRBV5-1 and TRBJ2-1; D is perhaps TRBD2 (5 bases). Germline CDR1 and CDR2: SGHRS and YFSETQ. V lost 0 bases, J lost 8 bases, and 9 bases lay in between. This CDR3 is built from 13 residues. CDR3 nucleotides: TGCGCCAGCAGCTTGGGTTCCGGGGATGAGCAGTTCTTC. As protein: CASSLGSGDEQFF.

This rearrangement joins TRBV2 to TRBJ1-5, with D maybe TRBD1 (6 bases). Germline V lookup: CDR1 SNHLY, CDR2 FYNNEI. Trimming removed 4 bases at V and 7 bases at J, with 17 bases between. The CDR3 has 15 amino acids. The CDR3 bases are TGTGCCAGCAGTGGAGGGCAGGGGCGGGGGCAGCCCCAGCATTTT. Protein sequence: CASSGGQGRGQPQHF.

CDR3 loop: CASSQEVRGATDTQYF. The CDR3 DNA follows: TGTGCCAGCAGCCAAGAGGTACGGGGGGCCACAGATACGCAGTATTTT. This chain connects TRBV14 to TRBJ2-3; D may be TRBD2 (7 bases). Looked up from germline, CDR1 is SGHDN and CDR2 is FVKESK. This CDR3 is built from 16 residues. Trimming took 0 bases from V and 2 from J, leaving 12 bases between them.

The V and J genes are TRBV6-1 and TRBJ1-2; no clear D gene. The V gene lost 2 bases and the J gene lost 8 bases, with 12 bases spanning the gap. Germline assignment: CDR1 MNHNS and CDR2 SASEGT. The CDR3 consists of 13 residues. The CDR3 sequence is CASSEHGARGYTF. The DNA of the CDR3 is TGTGCCAGCAGTGAACATGGTGCGCGGGGCTACACCTTC.

The chain carries TRBV6-5 and TRBJ1-1; D unresolved. V lost 0 bases, J lost 1 base, and 9 bases lay in between. Germline loops: CDR1 MNHEY, CDR2 SVGAGI. This CDR3 spans 15 amino acids. The CDR3 bases are TGTGCCAGCAGTTACTCGAACAGAGCGAACACTGAAGCTTTCTTT. Its protein product is CASSYSNRANTEAFF.

This chain connects TRBV4-1 to TRBJ1-5; unclear D gene. V gave up 0 bases and J gave up 2 bases, with 5 bases separating them. This CDR3 comprises 14 residues. Germline loops: CDR1 MGHRA, CDR2 YSYEKL. CDR3 region: CASSQDTRNQPQHF. CDR3 in DNA: TGCGCCAGCAGCCAAGATACACGCAATCAGCCCCAGCATTTT.

The rearrangement links TRBV30 to TRBJ1-5, with 7 bases fitting TRBD1. Germline-derived CDR1 and CDR2 are GTSNPN and SVGIG (reference sequence). V lost 4 bases to trimming and J lost 2 bases; unmatched junction nucleotides: 2. The CDR3 extends over 13 amino acids. Here the CDR3 DNA reads TGTGCCTGGAACAGGGGTGGCAATCAGCCCCAGCATTTT. It specifies CAWNRGGNQPQHF.

In its sample, this clone was seen a few times. The gene calls are TRBV5-1 and TRBJ1-4; D may be TRBD1 (5 bases). Germline CDR1 SGHRS, CDR2 YFSETQ. V was shortened by 3 bases and J by 3 bases, with 12 bases between the two germline ends. This CDR3 is built from 15 residues. The CDR3 sequence: CASSSEGFSNEKLFF. Written as DNA, the CDR3 is TGCGCCAGCAGCTCTGAGGGGTTCTCTAATGAAAAACTGTTTTTT.

The rearrangement links TRBV7-9 to TRBJ2-1; D is uncertain. The CDR3 runs to 14 residues. CDR1 and CDR2 (germline): SEHNR, FQNEAQ (reference sequence). V was shortened by 0 bases and J by 2 bases, with 5 bases between the two germline ends. CDR3 region: CASSLARAYNEQFF. For the CDR3, the DNA is TGTGCCAGCAGCTTAGCGCGTGCCTACAATGAGCAGTTCTTC.

The V call is TRBV5-1, the J call TRBJ1-3; D uncertain. Trimming removed 4 bases at V and 4 bases at J, with 6 bases between. Germline V gene lookup returns CDR1 SGHRS and CDR2 YFSETQ. This CDR3 region has 12 residues. This CDR3 is CASSRDGNTIYF. The CDR3, as DNA: TGCGCCAGCAGCCGTGACGGAAACACCATATATTTT.